A selection of T cell receptor beta chains follows, all from one sample in a study of blood T cell repertoires in COVID-19. The repertoire was sequenced with immunoSEQ multiplex PCR; TCRdb's copy has only in-frame clones and lacks some. The sample has about 390,000 clones; 85% to 90% are singletons. The sample was PBMCs or T cells enriched from blood (not recorded which). The receptors stem from a woman aged 50 to 60 who had recovered from COVID-19. The CDR3 runs from the conserved cysteine through the conserved F or W. D genes are given only for firm matches. The size entry is marked missing in some rows and otherwise reads once, few, many or a size class.

v_gene	d_gene	j_gene	abundance	CDR3aa	CDR3nt
TRBV15	.	TRBJ1-2	.	CATSPLISSYYTF	TGTGCCACCAGCCCATTAATTAGTAGCTATTACACCTTC
TRBV5-1	TRBD1	TRBJ2-1	.	CASSFRGQGRGLLEQFF	TGCGCCAGCAGCTTCCGCGGACAGGGTCGAGGGTTATTAGAGCAGTTCTTC
TRBV6-5	.	TRBJ1-1	.	CASSYDSSDTEAFF	TGTGCCAGCAGTTACGACAGTTCGGACACTGAAGCTTTCTTT
TRBV28	.	TRBJ1-1	.	CASKRGLEMNTEAFF	TGTGCCAGCAAAAGGGGCCTCGAAATGAACACTGAAGCTTTCTTT
TRBV25-1	.	TRBJ1-2	.	CASTPSGGPPGYTF	TGTGCCAGCACCCCCTCGGGGGGTCCTCCTGGCTACACCTTC
TRBV9	TRBD1	TRBJ1-2	.	CASSAGSNRGGKYGYTF	TGTGCCAGCAGCGCCGGATCCAACAGGGGGGGAAAGTATGGCTACACCTTC
TRBV10-2	.	TRBJ2-7	once	CASSSIDRTYEQYF	TGCGCCAGCAGTAGTATTGACAGGACCTACGAGCAGTACTTC
TRBV2	TRBD1	TRBJ1-3	.	CASSRTGVTGNTIYF	TGTGCCAGCAGTAGGACAGGGGTCACTGGAAACACCATATATTTT
TRBV6-5	TRBD1	TRBJ1-5	once	CASNPGQTDQPQHF	TGTGCCAGCAACCCGGGACAGACGGATCAGCCCCAGCATTTT
TRBV6-5	TRBD1	TRBJ2-2	.	CASSSSGQAAGELFF	TGTGCCAGCAGTTCCTCGGGACAGGCTGCCGGGGAGCTGTTTTTT
TRBV5-6	TRBD1	TRBJ1-6	few	CASSLAGTGEWSYNSPLHF	TGTGCCAGCAGCTTGGCCGGGACAGGGGAGTGGTCCTATAATTCACCCCTCCACTTT
TRBV7-9	TRBD1	TRBJ2-2	.	CASSRQGALSTGELFF	TGTGCCAGCAGCCGACAGGGGGCGCTCAGCACCGGGGAGCTGTTTTTT
TRBV7-9	.	TRBJ1-1	.	CASSDREKEKAFF	TGTGCCAGCAGCGACCGGGAGAAGGAAAAAGCTTTCTTT
TRBV6-5	.	TRBJ2-7	.	CASKRGPSSYEQYF	TGTGCCAGCAAAAGGGGCCCTAGCTCCTACGAGCAGTACTTC
TRBV7-9	.	TRBJ1-1	.	CASSLGQSGTEAFF	TGTGCCAGCAGCTTAGGACAGTCAGGGACTGAAGCTTTCTTT
TRBV7-9	.	TRBJ1-3	few	CASSLSNRENTIYF	TGTGCCAGCAGCTTGTCTAACAGGGAAAACACCATATATTTT
TRBV27	.	TRBJ2-1	.	CASSFGSSYNEQFF	TGTGCCAGCAGTTTTGGGAGCTCCTACAATGAGCAGTTCTTC
TRBV5-1	.	TRBJ1-4	.	CASSLAPGNEKLFF	TGCGCCAGCAGCTTGGCTCCAGGGAATGAAAAACTGTTTTTT
TRBV5-5	.	TRBJ2-3	.	CASSRPESTSRVTDTQYF	TGTGCCAGCAGCCGACCCGAATCAACTAGCCGTGTCACAGATACGCAGTATTTT
TRBV5-5	TRBD2	TRBJ2-1	.	CASSLGRGGRNEQFF	TGTGCCAGCAGCTTGGGGCGGGGGGGCCGGAATGAGCAGTTCTTC
TRBV5-1	.	TRBJ2-1	.	CASNPGVGFDEQFF	TGCGCCAGTAACCCAGGGGTAGGTTTCGATGAGCAGTTCTTC
TRBV5-1	.	TRBJ2-7	.	CASSPPPGGAPSNEQYF	TGCGCCAGCAGTCCCCCCCCCGGAGGGGCCCCGTCGAACGAGCAGTACTTC
TRBV28	TRBD1	TRBJ1-5	once	CASSLRRGDGALPQHF	TGTGCCAGCAGTTTACGCAGGGGGGACGGTGCGTTGCCCCAGCATTTT
TRBV18	.	TRBJ2-1	.	CASSPGNEQFF	TGTGCCAGCTCACCCGGGAATGAGCAGTTCTTC
TRBV6-1	.	TRBJ2-6	few	CASSESGSGANVLTF	TGTGCCAGCAGTGAATCGGGCTCTGGGGCCAACGTCCTGACTTTC
TRBV5-1	TRBD1	TRBJ1-4	.	CASSLYGTGDEKLFF	TGCGCCAGCAGCTTGTATGGTACAGGGGATGAAAAACTGTTTTTT
TRBV3-1/TRBV3-2	.	TRBJ1-3	.	CASSPGGMSGNTIYF	TGTGCCAGCAGCCCCGGAGGGATGTCTGGAAACACCATATATTTT
TRBV9	TRBD2	TRBJ2-2	.	CASSPPPGLAVSNTGELFF	TGTGCCAGCAGCCCTCCCCCGGGACTAGCGGTCTCGAACACCGGGGAGCTGTTTTTT
TRBV2	.	TRBJ1-2	.	CASSEGSQGYGYTF	TGTGCCAGCAGTGAAGGAAGTCAGGGCTATGGCTACACCTTC
TRBV6-1	.	TRBJ1-6	.	CASSEMGTGSSPLHF	TGTGCCAGCAGTGAAATGGGGACCGGGAGTTCACCCCTCCACTTT
TRBV6-5	.	TRBJ1-1	few	CASTNSGGGTEAFF	TGTGCCAGCACTAACTCGGGAGGGGGCACTGAAGCTTTCTTT
TRBV10-3	TRBD1	TRBJ1-2	.	CAISGDREGYTF	TGTGCCATCAGTGGGGACAGGGAAGGCTACACCTTC
TRBV19	.	TRBJ1-1	.	CASSIMGRRTEAFF	TGTGCCAGTAGTATCATGGGTCGGCGGACTGAAGCTTTCTTT
TRBV10-3	.	TRBJ1-2	.	CAISESGALGYTF	TGTGCCATCAGTGAGTCTGGGGCTCTTGGCTACACCTTC
TRBV30	.	TRBJ2-1	once	CAWRNRAYNEQFF	TGTGCCTGGAGGAACAGGGCTTACAATGAGCAGTTCTTC
TRBV4-2	.	TRBJ2-2	few	CASSQEEGAGELFF	TGTGCCAGCAGCCAAGAAGAGGGGGCCGGGGAGCTGTTTTTT
TRBV4-2	TRBD1	TRBJ1-1	.	CASHSPGTGATEAFF	TGTGCCAGCCACAGCCCGGGGACAGGGGCAACTGAAGCTTTCTTT
TRBV3-1/TRBV3-2	TRBD1	TRBJ2-1	.	CASSHPGTGSNEQFF	TGTGCCAGCAGCCACCCCGGGACAGGGAGCAATGAGCAGTTCTTC
TRBV7-8	TRBD2	TRBJ2-5	.	CASSPGGSQYF	TGTGCCAGCAGCCCGGGGGGGTCCCAGTACTTC
TRBV5-8	TRBD1	TRBJ1-1	.	CASSFTTGVLFSAFF	TGTGCCAGCAGCTTTACGACAGGGGTTTTGTTTTCGGCTTTCTTT
TRBV2	.	TRBJ1-1	.	CASSGYRVALVTEAFF	TGTGCCAGCAGTGGGTACAGGGTGGCTTTAGTCACTGAAGCTTTCTTT
TRBV6-1	TRBD1	TRBJ1-2	once	CASSEIRDRSNYGYTF	TGTGCCAGCAGTGAAATTCGGGACAGGTCTAACTATGGCTACACCTTC
TRBV19	.	TRBJ1-2	few	CASTTIRQAETYGYTF	TGTGCCAGTACGACGATTCGACAGGCGGAGACCTATGGCTACACCTTC
TRBV5-1	TRBD2	TRBJ2-2	once	CASSLDRRGGTGELFF	TGCGCCAGCAGCTTGGATCGGCGGGGGGGCACCGGGGAGCTGTTTTTT
TRBV10-3	.	TRBJ2-2	.	CAISDRNTGELFF	TGTGCCATCAGTGACAGGAACACCGGGGAGCTGTTTTTT
TRBV2	.	TRBJ2-2	.	CASSEVGTNAGELFF	TGTGCCAGCAGTGAAGTTGGGACAAATGCCGGGGAGCTGTTTTTT
TRBV5-4	.	TRBJ2-2	.	CAGAWGRNTGELFF	TGTGCCGGCGCGTGGGGCCGGAACACCGGGGAGCTGTTTTTT
TRBV5-8	.	TRBJ1-6	.	CASSLTAASPLHF	TGTGCCAGCAGCTTAACAGCCGCTTCACCCCTCCACTTT
TRBV2	.	TRBJ1-1	.	CASTDGVEAFF	TGTGCCAGCACCGACGGAGTAGAAGCTTTCTTT
TRBV7-9	TRBD1	TRBJ1-2	.	CASSPQGASYGYTF	TGTGCCAGCAGCCCACAGGGGGCGAGCTATGGCTACACCTTC